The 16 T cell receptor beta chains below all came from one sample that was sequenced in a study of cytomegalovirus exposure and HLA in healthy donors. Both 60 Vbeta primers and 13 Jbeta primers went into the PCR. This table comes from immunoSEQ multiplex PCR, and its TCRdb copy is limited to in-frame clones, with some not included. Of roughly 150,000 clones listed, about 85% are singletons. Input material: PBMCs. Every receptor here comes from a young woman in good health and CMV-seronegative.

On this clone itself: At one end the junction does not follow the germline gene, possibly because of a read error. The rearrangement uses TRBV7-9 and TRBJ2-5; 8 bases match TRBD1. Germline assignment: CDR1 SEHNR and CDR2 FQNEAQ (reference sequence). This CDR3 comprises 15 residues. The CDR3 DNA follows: TGTTCCAGCAGCTTAGTCGGGCAGGGGGCCCCGACCCAGTACTTC. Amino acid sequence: CSSSLVGQGAPTQYF.

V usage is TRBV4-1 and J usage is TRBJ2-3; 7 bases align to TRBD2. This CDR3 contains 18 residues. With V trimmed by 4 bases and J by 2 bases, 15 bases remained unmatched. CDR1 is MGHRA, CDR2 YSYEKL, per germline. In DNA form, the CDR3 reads TGCGCCAGCAGCCGACACATCACGGGCAGCGGGGTCACAGATACGCAGTATTTT. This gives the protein CASSRHITGSGVTDTQYF.

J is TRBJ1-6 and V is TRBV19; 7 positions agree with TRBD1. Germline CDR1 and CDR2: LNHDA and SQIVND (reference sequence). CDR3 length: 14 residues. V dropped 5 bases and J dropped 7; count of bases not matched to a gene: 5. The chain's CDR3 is CASSLRGGNSPLHF. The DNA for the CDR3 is TGTGCCAGTAGTCTTAGAGGGGGCAATTCACCCCTCCACTTT.

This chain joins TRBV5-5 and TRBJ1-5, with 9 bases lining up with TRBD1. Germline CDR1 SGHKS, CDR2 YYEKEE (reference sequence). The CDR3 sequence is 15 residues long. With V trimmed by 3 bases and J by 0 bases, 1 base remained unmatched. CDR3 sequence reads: CASSWGQGSNQPQHF. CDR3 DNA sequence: TGTGCCAGCAGCTGGGGACAGGGTAGCAATCAGCCCCAGCATTTT.

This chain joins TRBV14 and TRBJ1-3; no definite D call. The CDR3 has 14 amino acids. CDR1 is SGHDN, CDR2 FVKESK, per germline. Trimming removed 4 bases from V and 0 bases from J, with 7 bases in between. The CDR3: CASSRLASGNTIYF. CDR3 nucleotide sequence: TGTGCCAGCAGCCGATTGGCCTCTGGAAACACCATATATTTT.

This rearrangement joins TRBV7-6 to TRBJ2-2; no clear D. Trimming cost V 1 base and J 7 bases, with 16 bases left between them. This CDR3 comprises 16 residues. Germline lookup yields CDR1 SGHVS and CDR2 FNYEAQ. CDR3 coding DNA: TGTGCCAGCAGCTTAGGACGGCCTCAATCGGGCGGGGAGCTGTTTTTT. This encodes CASSLGRPQSGGELFF.

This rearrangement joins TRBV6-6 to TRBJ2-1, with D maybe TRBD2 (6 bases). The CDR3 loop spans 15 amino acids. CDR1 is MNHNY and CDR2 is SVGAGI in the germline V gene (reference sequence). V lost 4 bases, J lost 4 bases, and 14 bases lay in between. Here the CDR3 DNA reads TGTGCCAGCAGTTTCACGGGACTCCCTTACAATGAGCAGTTCTTC. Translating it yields CASSFTGLPYNEQFF.

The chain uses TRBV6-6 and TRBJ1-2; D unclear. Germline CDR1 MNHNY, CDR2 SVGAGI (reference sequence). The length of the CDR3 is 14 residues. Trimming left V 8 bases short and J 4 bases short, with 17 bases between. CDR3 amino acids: CASAVDGNSYGYTF. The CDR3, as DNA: TGTGCCAGCGCCGTGGACGGGAACTCCTATGGCTACACCTTC.

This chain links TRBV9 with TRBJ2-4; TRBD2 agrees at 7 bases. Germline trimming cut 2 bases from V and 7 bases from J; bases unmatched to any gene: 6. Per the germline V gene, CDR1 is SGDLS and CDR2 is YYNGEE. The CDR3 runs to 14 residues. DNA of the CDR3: TGTGCCAGCAGCGTGCAAGGGGAGGGGAACATTCAGTACTTC. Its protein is CASSVQGEGNIQYF.

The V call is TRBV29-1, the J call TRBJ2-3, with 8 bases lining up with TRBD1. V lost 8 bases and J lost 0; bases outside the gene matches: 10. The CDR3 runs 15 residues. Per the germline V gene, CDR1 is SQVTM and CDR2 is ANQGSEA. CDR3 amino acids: CSLGIGQGSTDTQYF. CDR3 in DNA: TGCAGCTTGGGGATCGGACAGGGAAGCACAGATACGCAGTATTTT.

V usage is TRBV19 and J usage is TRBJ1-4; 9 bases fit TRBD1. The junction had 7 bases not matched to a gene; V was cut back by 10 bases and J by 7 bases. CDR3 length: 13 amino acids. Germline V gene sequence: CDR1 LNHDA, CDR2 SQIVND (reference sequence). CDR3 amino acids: CATNRGPAEKLFF. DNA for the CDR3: TGTGCCACGAACAGGGGGCCGGCTGAAAAACTGTTTTTT.

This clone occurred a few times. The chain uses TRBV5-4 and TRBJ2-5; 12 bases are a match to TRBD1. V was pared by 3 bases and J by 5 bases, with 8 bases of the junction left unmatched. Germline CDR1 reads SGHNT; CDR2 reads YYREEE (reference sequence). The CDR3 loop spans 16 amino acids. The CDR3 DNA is TGTGCCAGCAGCTACGAGGGGGACAGGGGGCGCGAGACCCAGTACTTC. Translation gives CASSYEGDRGRETQYF.

This CDR3 reads CASSRTPDTQYF. The CDR3 nucleotides read TGTGCCAGCAGCCGCACACCAGATACGCAGTATTTT. This sequence joins TRBV11-3 and TRBJ2-3; D not resolved. Trimming stripped 5 bases from V and 4 bases from J, with 7 bases between. Germline CDR1 and CDR2: SGHNT and YENEEA. The CDR3 has 12 residues. The whole variable domain, remainder taken from reference TRBV11-3 and TRBJ2-3, is EAGVVQSPRYKIIEKKQPVAFWCNPISGHNTLYWYLQNLGQGPELLIRYENEEAVDDSQLPKDRFSAERLKGVDSTLKIQPAELGDSAVYLCASSRTPDTQYFGPGTRLTVL.

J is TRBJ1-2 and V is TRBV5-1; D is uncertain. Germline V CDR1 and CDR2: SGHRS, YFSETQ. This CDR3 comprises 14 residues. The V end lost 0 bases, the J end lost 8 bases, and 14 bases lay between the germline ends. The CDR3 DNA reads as TGCGCCAGCAGCTTGGGAACAGAACTAGCCGGCTACACCTTC. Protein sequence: CASSLGTELAGYTF. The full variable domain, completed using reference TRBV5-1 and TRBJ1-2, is KAGVTQTPRYLIKTRGQQVTLSCSPISGHRSVSWYQQTPGQGLQFLFEYFSETQRNKGNFPGRFSGRQFSNSRSEMNVSTLELGDSALYLCASSLGTELAGYTFGSGTRLTVV.

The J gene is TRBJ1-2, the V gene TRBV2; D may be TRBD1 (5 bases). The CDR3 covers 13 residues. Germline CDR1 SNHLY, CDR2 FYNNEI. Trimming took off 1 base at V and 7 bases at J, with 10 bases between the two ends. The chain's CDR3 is CASSEGGLSGYTF. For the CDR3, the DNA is TGTGCCAGCAGTGAAGGGGGCTTAAGTGGCTACACCTTC.

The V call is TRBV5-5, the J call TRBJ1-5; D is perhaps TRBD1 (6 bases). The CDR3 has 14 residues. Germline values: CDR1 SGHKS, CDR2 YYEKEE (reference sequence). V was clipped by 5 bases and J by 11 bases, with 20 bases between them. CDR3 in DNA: TGTGCCAGCAGTTTCGCCGGGTCGACAGGAGCCCAGCATTTT. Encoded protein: CASSFAGSTGAQHF.